This T cell receptor (beta chain) emerged from a study of follicular helper T cells after annual influenza vaccination. Profiled with immunoSEQ multiplex PCR; TCRdb holds only in-frame clones, not every one. This table has 6,000 to 8,000 clones, 65% to 85% appearing once. The V and J ends lost 3 bases and 1 base respectively, with 10 bases between them. Per the germline V gene, CDR1 is MDHEN and CDR2 is SYDVKM. This CDR3 has 15 amino acids. This clone appeared once. Its antigen remains unidentified. The study's findings and limits: Plasmablast frequency change correlated with clonality change in ICOS+CD38+ cTfh. Productive TCRB sequences came from only about 8.5-21% of cells. Successive annual vaccinations recalled a recurrent oligoclonal ICOS+CD38+ cTfh response with influenza-specific clonotypes. ICOS-CD38- cTfh most often held earlier Day 7 ICOS+CD38+ clones.

As to time point: 2015-2016 season, 7 days after influenza vaccination. The source was CXCR5+ CD38- circulating T follicular helper cells from blood, collected 7 days after influenza vaccination. Stated subset: circulating Tfh, non-naive CD4+CXCR5+PD-1+ (ICOS+CD38+ or ICOS-CD38-). This receptor was taken from an adult who received the influenza vaccine. This sequence joins TRBV28 and TRBJ1-5; D is perhaps TRBD1 (5 bases). CDR3 in amino acids: CASSLGGSSNQPQHF. In DNA, the CDR3 is TGTGCCAGCAGTTTGGGGGGGTCAAGCAATCAGCCCCAGCATTTT.